This TCR beta chain was documented in a study of cytomegalovirus exposure and HLA in healthy donors. Study background: Across 350 to 400 genotyped donors, 81% landed in the Caucasian-associated ancestry cluster.

All donors participated as healthy donors of bone marrow. Study-wide results and limits: Indistinguishable V segments such as TRBV6-2 and TRBV6-3 were excluded.

Looked up from germline, CDR1 is GTSNPN and CDR2 is SVGIG (reference sequence). CDR3 length equals 16 residues. The trim removed 2 bases at V and 0 bases at J, leaving 8 bases unmatched. Of note for this clone: Its antigen is unknown.

Use of 60 Vbeta and 13 Jbeta primers characterized the PCR. Assay used: immunoSEQ multiplex PCR; TCRdb lists only in-frame clones, some missing. Of more than 95,000 clones in the sample, 65% to 85% were seen once. Sequenced: PBMCs. The chain is built from TRBV30 and TRBJ2-3; 7 bases match TRBD1. The sequence was obtained from a male donor in good health and CMV-seronegative. The CDR3 loop reads CAWSLWTGSSTDTQYF. The CDR3 DNA reads as TGTGCCTGGAGTCTCTGGACAGGATCAAGCACAGATACGCAGTATTTT.